The 16 T cell receptor beta chains reported below all come from one sample, sequenced in a study of CD8+ T cells in alopecia areata. RNA, once extracted, was reverse transcribed into cDNA for use as the sequencing template. The table came from immunoSEQ multiplex PCR; TCRdb's copy has only in-frame clones and leaves some out. The repertoire holds some 110,000 clones, about 61% seen once, with about 3% in the top ten. The sample comprised CD4+ T cells sorted from blood. The receptors were sampled from a human donor in good health.

The chain couples TRBV6-6 to TRBJ2-3; D call uncertain. V dropped 6 bases and J dropped 2 bases, with 9 bases sitting between them. This CDR3 region has 13 residues. Germline CDR1 reads MNHNY; CDR2 reads SVGAGI (reference sequence). The CDR3 DNA sequence: TGTGCCAGCAGCCAAGGTTACACAGATACGCAGTATTTT. Translated: CASSQGYTDTQYF.

The V and J genes are TRBV7-3 and TRBJ2-5; no reliable D call. Trimming took off 3 bases at V and 5 bases at J, with 16 bases between the two ends. The CDR3 consists of 15 residues. The germline V gene encodes CDR1 SGHTA and CDR2 FQGTGA. CDR3 in amino acids: CASSLPDRSDETQYF. Here the CDR3 DNA reads TGTGCCAGCAGCTTGCCAGACCGATCGGATGAGACCCAGTACTTC.

The J gene is TRBJ2-1, the V gene TRBV5-1, with 7 bases identical to TRBD1. The CDR3 has 13 residues. The ends lost 4 bases at V and 8 bases at J; junction bases unmatched: 6. Germline CDR1 is SGHRS and CDR2 is YFSETQ. The CDR3 region has the DNA TGCGCCAGCAGCCCGACAGGGCGGGATGAGCAGTTCTTC. This translates into CASSPTGRDEQFF.

This chain connects TRBV7-2 to TRBJ2-5; the D gene is possibly TRBD2 (7 bases). Germline-derived CDR1 and CDR2 are SGHTA and FQGNSA. V lost 5 bases, J lost 5 bases, and 18 bases lay in between. CDR3 length: 15 residues. CDR3 amino acids: CASSPYVGGPETQYF. DNA of the CDR3: TGTGCCAGCAGCCCCTACGTGGGGGGGCCGGAGACCCAGTACTTC.

In its sample, this clone was seen many times. This rearrangement joins TRBV18 to TRBJ2-6, with D hard to call. Germline V gene sequence: CDR1 KGHSH, CDR2 LQKENI. V was pared by 2 bases and J by 0 bases, with 8 bases between. The CDR3 is made up of 16 amino acids. CDR3 sequence (DNA): TGTGCCAGCTCACCATCGGTAGCCTCTGGGGCCAACGTCCTGACTTTC. It codes for CASSPSVASGANVLTF. The entire variable domain, with the rest obtained from reference TRBV18 and TRBJ2-6, is as follows: NAGVMQNPRHLVRRRGQEARLRCSPMKGHSHVYWYRQLPEEGLKFMVYLQKENIIDESGMPKERFSAEFPKEGPSILRIQQVVRGDSAAYFCASSPSVASGANVLTFGAGSRLTVL.

The chain recombines TRBV5-1 with TRBJ2-3; 7 nucleotides agree with TRBD2. Germline assignment: CDR1 SGHRS and CDR2 YFSETQ. J gave up 2 bases and V 6 bases, and 6 bases lay outside the gene matches. The CDR3 is 14 amino acids. CDR3 in DNA: TGCGCCAGCAAACCCGGGGGGTCCACAGATACGCAGTATTTT. Protein: CASKPGGSTDTQYF.

The chain couples TRBV29-1 to TRBJ2-5, with TRBD1 matching over 7 bases. Germline V lookup: CDR1 SQVTM, CDR2 ANQGSEA. This CDR3 region has 14 residues. With V trimmed by 6 bases and J by 4 bases, 11 bases remained unmatched. CDR3 amino acids: CSVARTGAGETQYF. The CDR3 DNA reads TGCAGCGTCGCCAGAACAGGGGCCGGAGAGACCCAGTACTTC.

The genes are TRBV5-1 and TRBJ2-1, with 9 nucleotides matching TRBD2. The V gene end was trimmed by 4 bases and the J gene end by 6 bases; junction bases not matched to a gene: 5. Germline assignment: CDR1 SGHRS and CDR2 YFSETQ. CDR3 size: 14 residues. Written as DNA, the CDR3 is TGCGCCAGCAGCGTAGCGGGGGCCCGCAATGAGCAGTTCTTC. It is translated as CASSVAGARNEQFF.

The chain carries TRBV29-1 and TRBJ1-2, with a tentative D call TRBD1 (6 bases). The V and J ends lost 5 bases and 8 bases respectively, with 18 bases between them. Germline CDR1 is SQVTM and CDR2 is ANQGSEA. The CDR3 contains 13 residues. The DNA of the CDR3 is TGCAGCGTTACAACCTCCGGGACAACGGGCTACACCTTC. This gives the protein CSVTTSGTTGYTF.

This clone was seen a few times. V gene TRBV30 combines with J gene TRBJ2-7, with 9 bases fitting TRBD1. V was pared by 2 bases and J by 0 bases, with 11 bases of the junction left unmatched. The CDR3 spans 17 residues. CDR1 and CDR2 (germline): GTSNPN, SVGIG (reference sequence). CDR3 DNA: TGTGCCTGGAGTCAGGACAGGGGTAGAGGAGCCTCCTACGAGCAGTACTTC. Protein product: CAWSQDRGRGASYEQYF. The full variable domain, its missing parts supplied by reference TRBV30 and TRBJ2-7, is SQTIHQWPATLVQPVGSPLSLECTVEGTSNPNLYWYRQAAGRGLQLLFYSVGIGQISSEVPQNLSASRPQDRQFILSSKKLLLSDSGFYLCAWSQDRGRGASYEQYFGPGTRLTVT.

The rearrangement uses TRBV11-1 and TRBJ2-6, with D perhaps being TRBD1 or TRBD2 (5 bases each). Germline CDR1 SGHAT, CDR2 FQDESV (reference sequence). With 7 bases removed from V and 0 bases from J, the gap between germline ends came to 16 bases. This CDR3 region has 17 residues. The CDR3 DNA sequence: TGTGCCAGCATCCAAGGGGACCTGAGCTCTGGGGCCAACGTCCTGACTTTC. It yields the protein CASIQGDLSSGANVLTF.

CDR3 residues: CASSLTGAETQYF. The CDR3 DNA reads TGTGCCAGCAGCTTGACAGGGGCAGAGACCCAGTACTTC. The chain employs TRBV5-6 and TRBJ2-5; TRBD1 matches at 7 bases. After removal of 1 base from V and 4 bases from J, the junction contained 1 base not matched to a gene. The CDR3 contains 13 residues. Germline CDR1 reads SGHDT; CDR2 reads YYEEEE.

This clone occurred once. The chain links TRBV7-2 to TRBJ2-7; D gene uncertain. The CDR3 length is 14 residues. Trimming stripped 1 base from V and 0 bases from J, with 7 bases between. Germline V CDR1 and CDR2: SGHTA, FQGNSA. CDR3 sequence (DNA): TGTGCCAGCAGCTTAGTCCGGAGCTCCTACGAGCAGTACTTC. It codes for CASSLVRSSYEQYF.

This clone showed up just once. The chain uses TRBV15 and TRBJ1-2; 9 bases map to TRBD1. The length of the CDR3 is 16 residues. With V trimmed by 3 bases and J by 4 bases, 9 bases remained unmatched. Germline lookup yields CDR1 LNHNV and CDR2 YYDKDF (reference sequence). CDR3 DNA sequence: TGTGCCACCAGCAGTGCCGGGACAGGGCAGTTCTATGGCTACACCTTC. Translation: CATSSAGTGQFYGYTF.

Worth noting for this clone: Other DNA variants within this sample encode the same CDR3. The J gene is TRBJ1-2, the V gene TRBV10-2, with 10 positions matching TRBD1. With 6 bases clipped from V and 7 bases from J, the junction kept 8 bases outside the gene matches. From germline, CDR1 is WSHSY and CDR2 SAAADI. The CDR3 contains 14 residues. The CDR3 reads CASSPGTGVGGYTF. CDR3 nucleotide sequence: TGCGCCAGCAGCCCGGGGACAGGGGTCGGTGGCTACACCTTC.

This clone was seen a handful of times. The V call is TRBV2, the J call TRBJ2-5, with 10 bases identical to TRBD1. The CDR3 spans 14 residues. Germline V gene lookup returns CDR1 SNHLY and CDR2 FYNNEI. V dropped 4 bases and J dropped 4; count of bases not matched to a gene: 3. Written as DNA, the CDR3 is TGTGCCAGCAGTGGGGGACAGGGGCCAGAGACCCAGTACTTC. Amino acids: CASSGGQGPETQYF.